Listed here are 13 T cell receptor beta chains from one sample, sequenced in a study of blood T cells in healthy people across ages. For the second PCR, which ran for about 6 to 11 cycles, a sample-barcoded 5' primer and a J-beta primer mix were used. From the 5' RACE reads, TCRdb called clonotypes with MiXCR, one entry per CDR3 protein. The sample carries roughly 1.5 million distinct CDR3 sequences, under 55% recorded once. The specimen sequenced was blood. The receptor set was obtained from a woman younger than 35 in good health.

This clonotype was observed a few times. V is TRBV5-1 and J is TRBJ2-1; 7 nucleotides match TRBD1. Germline V gene lookup returns CDR1 SGHRS and CDR2 YFSETQ. J lost 0 bases, V lost 5 bases, and 8 bases had no gene match. The CDR3 consists of 16 residues. The CDR3 spells CASRALRDSSYNEQFF. The DNA for the CDR3 is TGCGCCAGCAGGGCCCTCCGGGACAGCTCCTACAATGAGCAGTTCTTC.

The V call is TRBV20-1, the J call TRBJ2-1; D is unclear. This CDR3 is 15 amino acids long. The V gene's germline CDR1 is DFQATT and CDR2 SNEGSKA (reference sequence). With 3 bases removed from V and 3 bases from J, the gap between germline ends came to 15 bases. The CDR3 spells CSARTQVSFYNEQFF. The CDR3 region has the DNA TGCAGTGCTAGGACCCAGGTTAGTTTCTACAATGAGCAGTTCTTC.

The V gene is TRBV20-1, the J gene TRBJ2-5, with no clear D. The DNA end is more similar to TRBJ2-1, so the J call may be wrong. This CDR3 contains 15 residues. Germline-derived CDR1 and CDR2 are DFQATT and SNEGSKA (reference sequence). In nucleotides, the CDR3 is TGCAGTGCTAGCAATGAAAGGGCGCACCAAGAGACCCAGTTCTTC. This codes for CSASNERAHQETQFF.

As to this clonotype: The junction differs from germline at one of its ends, possibly a read error. The chain carries TRBV7-2 and TRBJ2-3, with 7 bases lining up with TRBD2. Germline-derived CDR1 and CDR2 are SGHTA and FQGNSA. The CDR3 sequence is 16 residues long. CDR3 residues: CVSSLGDGGSTDTQYF. CDR3 nucleotide sequence: TGTGTCAGCAGCTTAGGGGACGGGGGGAGCACAGATACGCAGTATTTT.

In DNA form, the CDR3 reads TGTGCCAGCAGCCCGGGACTAGCGGGGTACCATGATGAGCAGTTCTTC. The encoded protein is CASSPGLAGYHDEQFF. The J gene is TRBJ2-1, the V gene TRBV5-8; 13 nucleotides align to TRBD2. J gave up 8 bases and V 4 bases, and 9 bases lay outside the gene matches. This CDR3 region has 16 residues. The V gene's germline CDR1 is SGHTS and CDR2 YDEGEE. Combining the CDR3 with reference TRBV5-8 and TRBJ2-1 gives the whole variable domain EAGVTQSPTHLIKTRGQQATLRCSPISGHTSVYWYQQALGLGLQFLLWYDEGEERNRGNFPPRFSGRQFPNYSSELNVNALELEDSALYLCASSPGLAGYHDEQFFGPGTRLTVL.

This clonotype turned up a few times. The rearrangement uses TRBV25-1 and TRBJ2-7; possibly TRBD1 or TRBD2 for D (5 bases each). The V gene lost 3 bases and the J gene lost 2 bases, with 14 bases spanning the gap. Germline CDR1 MGHDK, CDR2 SYGVNS. CDR3 size: 15 residues. The CDR3 is CASSEGVGLPYEQYF. CDR3 DNA: TGTGCCAGCAGTGAGGGGGTCGGTCTGCCCTACGAGCAGTACTTC.

This clonotype was picked up a small number of times. The CDR3, as DNA: TGTGCCAGCGTACGCCGGACTGCAACTAACTATGGCTACACCTTC. Translation: CASVRRTATNYGYTF. The gene calls are TRBV16 and TRBJ1-2; D remains unclear. The CDR3 has 15 residues. Germline lookup yields CDR1 KGHSY and CDR2 FQNENV. Between the trimmed V and J ends, which lost 8 bases and 0 bases, there was a span of 16 bases.

V gene TRBV6-2 or TRBV6-3 combines with J gene TRBJ2-1; D ambiguous. Deletions cut 5 bases from V and 2 bases from J, with 7 bases between. From germline, CDR1 is MNHEY and CDR2 SVGEGT. There are 13 residues in the CDR3. The CDR3: CASSENTYNEQFF. The CDR3 region has the DNA TGTGCCAGCAGTGAAAATACCTACAATGAGCAGTTCTTC.

The gene calls are TRBV20-1 and TRBJ2-1; possibly TRBD1 for D (6 bases). Per the germline V gene, CDR1 is DFQATT and CDR2 is SNEGSKA (reference sequence). This CDR3 is built from 14 residues. V was pared by 2 bases and J by 1 base, with 9 bases between. The CDR3 sequence is CSARKGTSYNEQFF. CDR3 nucleotide sequence: TGCAGTGCTAGAAAGGGGACATCCTACAATGAGCAGTTCTTC.

The rearrangement joins TRBV20-1 to TRBJ2-3; 10 nucleotides agree with TRBD2. This CDR3 spans 16 amino acids. V shed 6 bases and J 3 bases; nucleotides not matched to a gene: 12. Germline CDR1 is DFQATT and CDR2 is SNEGSKA (reference sequence). The CDR3 DNA reads as TGCAGTGCCGGTGGCTCTACTAGCGGGGTAACAGATACGCAGTATTTT. Residues: CSAGGSTSGVTDTQYF.

This clonotype appeared a few times. The chain joins TRBV5-1 to TRBJ2-1; 7 bases line up with TRBD1. CDR1 is SGHRS and CDR2 is YFSETQ in the germline V gene. V shed 2 bases and J 0 bases; nucleotides not matched to a gene: 2. The CDR3 covers 15 residues. The CDR3 bases are TGCGCCAGCAGCTTTAACAGGGGCTCCTACAATGAGCAGTTCTTC. This sequence encodes CASSFNRGSYNEQFF.

The chain recombines TRBV2 with TRBJ2-1, with 7 bases fitting TRBD2. The junction had 9 bases not matched to a gene; V was cut back by 11 bases and J by 8 bases. Germline CDR1 and CDR2: SNHLY and FYNNEI. CDR3 length: 12 residues. DNA of the CDR3: TGTGCCTTGGGGGAGGGAGTTGATGAGCAGTTCTTC. Protein sequence: CALGEGVDEQFF.

The table lists this clonotype with a few counts. This sequence joins TRBV7-8 and TRBJ2-1; TRBD1 agrees at 7 bases. CDR1 is SGHVS and CDR2 is FQNEAQ in the germline V gene. This CDR3 is built from 15 residues. Trimming at V came to 3 bases and at J to 6 bases, leaving 8 bases not matched to a gene. CDR3 sequence reads: CASSFSQGESNEQFF. CDR3 bases: TGTGCCAGCAGCTTCTCCCAGGGGGAAAGCAATGAGCAGTTCTTC.